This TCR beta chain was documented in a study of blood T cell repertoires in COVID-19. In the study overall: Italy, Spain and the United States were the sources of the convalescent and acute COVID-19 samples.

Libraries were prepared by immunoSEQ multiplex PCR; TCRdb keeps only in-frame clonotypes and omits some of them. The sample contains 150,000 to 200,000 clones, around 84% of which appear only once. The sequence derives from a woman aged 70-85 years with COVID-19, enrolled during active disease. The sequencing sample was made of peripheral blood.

The CDR3 loop reads CSASSLDRGTDTQYF. CDR3 nucleotide sequence: TGCAGTGCTAGTTCCCTAGACAGGGGGACAGATACGCAGTATTTT. This chain links TRBV20-1 with TRBJ2-3; TRBD1 matches at 9 bases. Germline assignment: CDR1 DFQATT and CDR2 SNEGSKA (reference sequence). The V segment lost 3 bases and the J segment 3 bases; nucleotides outside the gene matches: 7. The CDR3 covers 15 residues.